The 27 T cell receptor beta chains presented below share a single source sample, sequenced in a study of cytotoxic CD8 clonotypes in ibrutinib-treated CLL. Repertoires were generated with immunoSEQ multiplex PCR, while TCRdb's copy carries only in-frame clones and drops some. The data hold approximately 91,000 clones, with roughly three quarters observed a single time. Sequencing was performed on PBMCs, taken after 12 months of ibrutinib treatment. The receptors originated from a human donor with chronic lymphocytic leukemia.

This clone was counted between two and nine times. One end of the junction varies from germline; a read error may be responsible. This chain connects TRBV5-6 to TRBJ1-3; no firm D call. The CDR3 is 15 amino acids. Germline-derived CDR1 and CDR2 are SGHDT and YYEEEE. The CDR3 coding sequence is TGTGCCAGCAGCCTAGGTCGATCCCCTGGGAACACCATATATTTT. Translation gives CASSLGRSPGNTIYF. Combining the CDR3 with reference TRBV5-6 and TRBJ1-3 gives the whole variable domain DAGVTQSPTHLIKTRGQQVTLRCSPKSGHDTVSWYQQALGQGPQFIFQYYEEEERQRGNFPDRFSGHQFPNYSSELNVNALLLGDSALYLCASSLGRSPGNTIYFGEGSWLTVV.

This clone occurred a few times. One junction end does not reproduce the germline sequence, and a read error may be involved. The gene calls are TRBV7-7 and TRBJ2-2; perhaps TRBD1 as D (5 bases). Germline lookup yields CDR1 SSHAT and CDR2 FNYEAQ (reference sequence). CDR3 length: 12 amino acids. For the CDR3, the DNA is TGTGCTAGCAGCCCAGGGAACGGGGAGCTGTTTTTT. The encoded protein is CASSPGNGELFF.

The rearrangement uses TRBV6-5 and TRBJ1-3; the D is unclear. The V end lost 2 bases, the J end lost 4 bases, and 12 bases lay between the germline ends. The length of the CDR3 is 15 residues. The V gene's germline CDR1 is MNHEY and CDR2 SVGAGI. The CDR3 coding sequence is TGTGCCAGCAGTTACGATGGATCGGCAGGAAACACCATATATTTT. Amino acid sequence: CASSYDGSAGNTIYF.

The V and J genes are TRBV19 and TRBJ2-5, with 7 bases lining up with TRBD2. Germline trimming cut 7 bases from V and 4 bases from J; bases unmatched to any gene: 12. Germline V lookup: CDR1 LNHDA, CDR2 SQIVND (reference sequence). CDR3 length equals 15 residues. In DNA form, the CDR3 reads TGTGCCAGTACCCCGGTGGCGGGAGTGGGAGAGACCCAGTACTTC. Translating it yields CASTPVAGVGETQYF.

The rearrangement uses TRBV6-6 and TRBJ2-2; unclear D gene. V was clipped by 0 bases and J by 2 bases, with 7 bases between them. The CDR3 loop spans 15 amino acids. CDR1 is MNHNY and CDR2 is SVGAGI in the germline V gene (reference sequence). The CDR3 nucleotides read TGTGCCAGCAGTTACTCGGGATCCAACACCGGGGAGCTGTTTTTT. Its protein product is CASSYSGSNTGELFF.

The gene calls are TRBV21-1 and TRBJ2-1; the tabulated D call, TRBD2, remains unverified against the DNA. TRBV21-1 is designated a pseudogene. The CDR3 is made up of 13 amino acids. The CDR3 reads CATPGSPYNEQFF. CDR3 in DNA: TGTGCCACCCCGGGTTCACCCTACAATGAGCAGTTCTTC.

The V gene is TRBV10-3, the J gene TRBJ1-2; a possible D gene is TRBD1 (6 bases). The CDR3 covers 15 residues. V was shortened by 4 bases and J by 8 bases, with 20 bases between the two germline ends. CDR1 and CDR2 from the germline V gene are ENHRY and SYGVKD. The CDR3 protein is CAISGGQSKNLGYTF. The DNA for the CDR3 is TGTGCCATCAGTGGAGGACAGTCCAAAAACCTCGGCTACACCTTC.

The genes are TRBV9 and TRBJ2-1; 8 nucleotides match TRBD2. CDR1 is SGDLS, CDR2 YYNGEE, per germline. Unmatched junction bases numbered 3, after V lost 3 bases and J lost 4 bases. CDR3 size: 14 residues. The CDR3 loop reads CASSASGHYNEQFF. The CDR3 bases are TGTGCCAGCAGCGCTAGCGGGCATTACAATGAGCAGTTCTTC.

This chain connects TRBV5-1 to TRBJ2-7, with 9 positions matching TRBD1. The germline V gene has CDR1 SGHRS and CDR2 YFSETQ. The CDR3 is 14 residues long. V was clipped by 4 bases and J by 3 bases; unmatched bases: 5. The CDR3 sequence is CASSEGTGIYEQYF. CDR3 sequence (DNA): TGCGCCAGCAGCGAAGGGACAGGGATCTACGAGCAGTACTTC.

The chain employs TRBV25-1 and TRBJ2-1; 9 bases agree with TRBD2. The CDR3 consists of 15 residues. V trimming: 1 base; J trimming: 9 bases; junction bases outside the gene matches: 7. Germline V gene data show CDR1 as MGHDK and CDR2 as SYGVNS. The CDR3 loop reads CASSESASGVSEQFF. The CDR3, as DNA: TGTGCCAGCAGTGAATCCGCTAGCGGGGTCTCTGAGCAGTTCTTC.

CDR3 coding DNA: TGTGCCAGTAGTACAGCGAGGGCTGAAGCTTTCTTT. This encodes CASSTARAEAFF. V usage is TRBV19 and J usage is TRBJ1-1; D remains ambiguous. Germline V lookup: CDR1 LNHDA, CDR2 SQIVND (reference sequence). The CDR3 spans 12 residues. V was trimmed by 4 bases and J by 6 bases, leaving 9 bases between them.

This chain's CDR3 is CASSLGGTIYF. The CDR3 nucleotides read TGTGCCAGCAGCTTAGGGGGCACCATATATTTT. The chain has TRBV11-2 and TRBJ1-3; the D is unclear. This CDR3 contains 11 residues. Per the germline V gene, CDR1 is SGHAT and CDR2 is FQNNGV. Trimming shortened V by 1 base and J by 9 bases, and 4 bases separated the two germline ends.

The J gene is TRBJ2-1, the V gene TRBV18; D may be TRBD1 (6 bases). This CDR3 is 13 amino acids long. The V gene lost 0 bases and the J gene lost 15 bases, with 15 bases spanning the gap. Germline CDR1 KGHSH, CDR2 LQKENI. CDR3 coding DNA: TGTGCCAGCTCACCACCGGCCCCAGGGGTGGCGTTCTTC. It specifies CASSPPAPGVAFF.

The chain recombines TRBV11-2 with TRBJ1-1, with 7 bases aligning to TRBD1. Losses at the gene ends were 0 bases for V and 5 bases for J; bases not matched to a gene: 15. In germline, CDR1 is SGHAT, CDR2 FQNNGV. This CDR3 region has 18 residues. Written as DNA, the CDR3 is TGTGCCAGCAGCTTAGAGAGGAGGGTGAGAACAGGGGTGACTGAAGCTTTCTTT. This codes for CASSLERRVRTGVTEAFF.

Here the CDR3 reads CASSFSLTHSGNTIYF. The DNA of the CDR3 is TGTGCCAGCAGTTTTTCCTTGACCCACTCTGGAAACACCATATATTTT. The rearrangement joins TRBV6-5 to TRBJ1-3; D not certain. The germline CDR1 and CDR2 sequences are MNHEY and SVGAGI. The CDR3 is 16 residues long. V was clipped by 4 bases and J by 0 bases, with 13 bases between them.

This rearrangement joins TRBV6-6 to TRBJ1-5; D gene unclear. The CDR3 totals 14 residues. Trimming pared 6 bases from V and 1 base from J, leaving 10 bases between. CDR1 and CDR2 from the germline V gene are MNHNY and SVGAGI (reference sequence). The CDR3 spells CASSQDLSNQPQHF. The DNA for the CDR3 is TGTGCCAGCAGCCAGGACCTGAGCAATCAGCCCCAGCATTTT.

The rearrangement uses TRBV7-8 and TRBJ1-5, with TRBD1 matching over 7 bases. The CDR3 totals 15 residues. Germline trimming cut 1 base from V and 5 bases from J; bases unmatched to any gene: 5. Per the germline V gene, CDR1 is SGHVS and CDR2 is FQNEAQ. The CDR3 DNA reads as TGTGCCAGCAGCTTAGAGGGGCAGGGGGATCAGCCCCAGCATTTT. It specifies CASSLEGQGDQPQHF.

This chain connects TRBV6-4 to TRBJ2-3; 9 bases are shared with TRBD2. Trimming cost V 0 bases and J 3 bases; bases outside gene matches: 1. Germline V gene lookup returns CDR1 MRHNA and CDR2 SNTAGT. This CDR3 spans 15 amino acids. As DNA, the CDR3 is TGTGCCAGCAGTGACTCGCGGGGGGGGACAGATACGCAGTATTTT. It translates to CASSDSRGGTDTQYF.

This chain's CDR3 is CASSPAVGVTDTQYF. CDR3 in DNA: TGTGCCAGCTCACCGGCGGTGGGTGTCACAGATACGCAGTATTTT. The rearrangement links TRBV18 to TRBJ2-3; D gene ambiguous. The CDR3 length is 15 residues. V was shortened by 3 bases and J by 2 bases, with 12 bases between the two germline ends. Germline CDR1 and CDR2: KGHSH and LQKENI.

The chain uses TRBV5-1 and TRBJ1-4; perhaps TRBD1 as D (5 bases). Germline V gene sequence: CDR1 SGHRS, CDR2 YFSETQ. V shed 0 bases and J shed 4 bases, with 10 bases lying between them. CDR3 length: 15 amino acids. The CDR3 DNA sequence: TGCGCCAGCAGCTTGGCTATACAGGATAATGAAAAACTGTTTTTT. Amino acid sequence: CASSLAIQDNEKLFF.

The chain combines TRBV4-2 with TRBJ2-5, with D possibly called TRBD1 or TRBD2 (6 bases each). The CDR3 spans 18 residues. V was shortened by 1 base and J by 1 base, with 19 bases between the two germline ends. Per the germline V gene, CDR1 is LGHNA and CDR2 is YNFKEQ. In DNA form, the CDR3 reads TGTGCCAGCAGCCAAGGGGGGGCCACAGGCGCCACCCAAGAGACCCAGTACTTC. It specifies CASSQGGATGATQETQYF.

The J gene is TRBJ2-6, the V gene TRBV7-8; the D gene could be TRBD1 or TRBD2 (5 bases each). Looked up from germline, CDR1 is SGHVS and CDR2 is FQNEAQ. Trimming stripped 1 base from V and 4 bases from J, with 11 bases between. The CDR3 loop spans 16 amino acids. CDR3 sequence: CASSLVGTAGANVLTF. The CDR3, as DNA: TGTGCCAGCAGCTTAGTTGGGACGGCGGGGGCCAACGTCCTGACTTTC. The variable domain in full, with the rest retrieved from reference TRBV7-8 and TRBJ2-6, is GAGVSQSPRYKVAKRGQDVALRCDPISGHVSLFWYQQALGQGPEFLTYFQNEAQLDKSGLPSDRFFAERPEGSVSTLKIQRTQQEDSAVYLCASSLVGTAGANVLTFGAGSRLTVL.

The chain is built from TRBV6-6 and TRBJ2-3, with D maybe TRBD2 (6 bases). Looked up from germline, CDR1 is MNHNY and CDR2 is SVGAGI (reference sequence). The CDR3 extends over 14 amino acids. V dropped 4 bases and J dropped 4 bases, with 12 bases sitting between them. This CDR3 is CASSLSAGSDTQYF. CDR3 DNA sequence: TGTGCCAGCAGTTTGAGTGCGGGGTCAGATACGCAGTATTTT.

CDR3 nucleotide sequence: TGTGCCAGCAGCTTGGGCAGGGGCACTGAAGCTTTCTTT. Protein: CASSLGRGTEAFF. V gene TRBV5-6 combines with J gene TRBJ1-1, with a possible D match to TRBD1 (6 bases). The CDR3 contains 13 residues. Germline loops: CDR1 SGHDT, CDR2 YYEEEE. The ends were cut back, 0 bases at V and 4 bases at J, with 7 bases in the middle.

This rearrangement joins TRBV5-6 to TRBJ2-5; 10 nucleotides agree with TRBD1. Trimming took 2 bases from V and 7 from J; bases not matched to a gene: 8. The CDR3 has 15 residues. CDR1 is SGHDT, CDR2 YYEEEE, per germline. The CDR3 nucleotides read TGTGCCAGCAGCTTCCCCACAGACAGGGGGCGGACCCAGTACTTC. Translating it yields CASSFPTDRGRTQYF.

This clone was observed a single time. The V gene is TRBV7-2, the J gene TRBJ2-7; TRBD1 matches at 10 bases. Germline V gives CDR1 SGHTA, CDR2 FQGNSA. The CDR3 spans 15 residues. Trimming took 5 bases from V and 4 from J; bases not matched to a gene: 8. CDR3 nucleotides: TGTGCCAGCAGCCCGGGGGGACAGGGGTTGTACGAGCAGTACTTC. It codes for CASSPGGQGLYEQYF.

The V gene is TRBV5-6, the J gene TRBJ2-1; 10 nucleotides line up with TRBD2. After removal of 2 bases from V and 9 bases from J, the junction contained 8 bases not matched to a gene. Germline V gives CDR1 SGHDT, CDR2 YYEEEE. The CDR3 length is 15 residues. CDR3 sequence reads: CASSFALAGAGEQFF. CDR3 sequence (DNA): TGTGCCAGCAGCTTCGCTCTAGCGGGAGCGGGTGAGCAGTTCTTC.